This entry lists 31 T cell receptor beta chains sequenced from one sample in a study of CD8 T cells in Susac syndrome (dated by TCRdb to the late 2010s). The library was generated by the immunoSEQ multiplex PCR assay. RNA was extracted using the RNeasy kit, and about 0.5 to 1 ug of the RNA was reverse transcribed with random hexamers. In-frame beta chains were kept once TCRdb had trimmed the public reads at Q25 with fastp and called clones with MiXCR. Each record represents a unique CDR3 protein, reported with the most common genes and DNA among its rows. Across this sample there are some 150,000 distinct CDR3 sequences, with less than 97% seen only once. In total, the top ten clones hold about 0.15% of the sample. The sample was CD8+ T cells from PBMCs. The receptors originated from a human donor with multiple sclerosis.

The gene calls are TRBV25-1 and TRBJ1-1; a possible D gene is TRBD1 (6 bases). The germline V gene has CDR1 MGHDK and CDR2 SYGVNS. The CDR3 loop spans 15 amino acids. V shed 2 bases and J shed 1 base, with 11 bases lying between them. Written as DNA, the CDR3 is TGTGCCAGCAGTGAAGGTTGGGGGCGGAACACTGAAGCTTTCTTT. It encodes CASSEGWGRNTEAFF.

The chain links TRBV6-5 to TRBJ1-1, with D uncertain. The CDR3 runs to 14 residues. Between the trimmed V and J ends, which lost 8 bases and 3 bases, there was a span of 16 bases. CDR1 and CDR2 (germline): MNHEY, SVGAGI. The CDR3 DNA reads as TGTGCCAGCTGGACGACCCGGGGAGACACTGAAGCTTTCTTT. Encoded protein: CASWTTRGDTEAFF.

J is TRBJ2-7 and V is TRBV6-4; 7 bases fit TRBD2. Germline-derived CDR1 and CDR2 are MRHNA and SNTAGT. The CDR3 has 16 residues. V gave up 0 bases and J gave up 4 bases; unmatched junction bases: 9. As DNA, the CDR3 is TGTGCCAGCAGTGACTCGGGACTACCCTCAGTGTACGAGCAGTACGTC. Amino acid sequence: CASSDSGLPSVYEQYV.

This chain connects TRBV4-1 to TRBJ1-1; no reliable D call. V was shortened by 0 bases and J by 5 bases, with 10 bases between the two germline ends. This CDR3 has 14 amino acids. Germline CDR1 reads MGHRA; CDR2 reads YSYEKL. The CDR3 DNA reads TGCGCCAGCAGCCAAGATATTGCGTTTACTGAAGCTTTCTTT. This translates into CASSQDIAFTEAFF.

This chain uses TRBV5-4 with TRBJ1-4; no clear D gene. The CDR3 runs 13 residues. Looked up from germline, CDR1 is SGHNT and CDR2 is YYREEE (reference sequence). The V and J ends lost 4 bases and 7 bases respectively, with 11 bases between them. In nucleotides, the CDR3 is TGTGCCAGCAGCGACGTGACGAGTGAAAAACTGTTTTTT. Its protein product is CASSDVTSEKLFF.

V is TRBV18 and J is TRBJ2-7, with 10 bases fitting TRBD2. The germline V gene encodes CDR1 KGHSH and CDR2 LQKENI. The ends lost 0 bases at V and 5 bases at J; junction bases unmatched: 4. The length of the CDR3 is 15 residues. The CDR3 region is CASSPPSSGGDEQYF. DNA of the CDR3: TGTGCCAGCTCACCACCTTCTAGCGGGGGAGACGAGCAGTACTTC.

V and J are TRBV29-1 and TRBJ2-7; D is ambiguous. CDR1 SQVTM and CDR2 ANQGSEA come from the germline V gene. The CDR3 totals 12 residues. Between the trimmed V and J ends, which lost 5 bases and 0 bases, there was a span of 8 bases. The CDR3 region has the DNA TGCAGCGTTAAACAGCCCTCCTACGAGCAGTACGTC. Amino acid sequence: CSVKQPSYEQYV.

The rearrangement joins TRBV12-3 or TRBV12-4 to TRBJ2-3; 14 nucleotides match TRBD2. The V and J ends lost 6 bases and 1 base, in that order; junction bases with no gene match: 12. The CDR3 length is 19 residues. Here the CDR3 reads CASSPHLTSGGARTDTQYF. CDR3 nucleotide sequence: TGTGCCAGCAGCCCACACCTGACTAGCGGGGGGGCCCGCACAGATACGCAGTATTTT.

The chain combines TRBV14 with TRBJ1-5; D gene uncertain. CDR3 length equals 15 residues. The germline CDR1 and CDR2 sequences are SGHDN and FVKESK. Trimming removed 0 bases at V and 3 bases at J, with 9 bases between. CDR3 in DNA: TGTGCCAGCAGCCAAGATAAAGGGCCCAATCAGCCCCAGCATTTT. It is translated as CASSQDKGPNQPQHF.

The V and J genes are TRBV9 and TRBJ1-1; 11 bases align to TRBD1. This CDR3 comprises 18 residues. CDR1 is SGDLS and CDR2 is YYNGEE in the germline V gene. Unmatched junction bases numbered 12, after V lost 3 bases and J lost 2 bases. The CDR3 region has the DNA TGTGCCAGCAGCGATAGTAAGGACAGGGGGCAGGAAAACACTGAAGCTTTCTTT. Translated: CASSDSKDRGQENTEAFF.

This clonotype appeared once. CDR3 sequence: CACVSIRNYGYTF. CDR3 bases: TGTGCCTGTGTCTCAATTAGAAACTATGGCTACACCTTC. This chain uses TRBV30 with TRBJ1-2; D not certain. Trimming stripped 6 bases from V and 2 bases from J, with 13 bases between. Germline lookup yields CDR1 GTSNPN and CDR2 SVGIG (reference sequence). The CDR3 consists of 13 residues.

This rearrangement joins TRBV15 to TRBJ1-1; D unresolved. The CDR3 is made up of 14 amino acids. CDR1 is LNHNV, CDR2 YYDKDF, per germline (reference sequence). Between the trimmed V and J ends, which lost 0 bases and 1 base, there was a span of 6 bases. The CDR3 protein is CATSRDRQNTEAFF. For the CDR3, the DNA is TGTGCCACCAGCAGAGATCGGCAGAACACTGAAGCTTTCTTT.

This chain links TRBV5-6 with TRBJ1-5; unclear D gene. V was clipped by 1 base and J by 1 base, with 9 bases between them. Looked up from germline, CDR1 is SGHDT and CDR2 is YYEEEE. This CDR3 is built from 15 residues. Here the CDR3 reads CASSLKSRSNQPQHF. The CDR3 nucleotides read TGTGCCAGCAGCTTGAAGAGCCGCAGCAATCAGCCCCAGCATTTT.

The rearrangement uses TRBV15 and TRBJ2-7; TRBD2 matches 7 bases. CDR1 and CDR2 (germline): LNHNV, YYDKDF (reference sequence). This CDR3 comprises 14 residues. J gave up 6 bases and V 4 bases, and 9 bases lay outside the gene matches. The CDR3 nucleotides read TGTGCCACCAGCATGGAGTGGACTAGTAGCGAGCAGTACTTC. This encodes CATSMEWTSSEQYF.

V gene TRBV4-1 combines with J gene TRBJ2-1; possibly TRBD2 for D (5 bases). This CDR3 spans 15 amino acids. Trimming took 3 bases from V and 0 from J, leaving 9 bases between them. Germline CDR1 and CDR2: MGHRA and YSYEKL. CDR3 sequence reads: CASSHPGSSYNEQFF. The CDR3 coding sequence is TGCGCCAGCAGCCATCCGGGGAGCTCCTACAATGAGCAGTTCTTC.

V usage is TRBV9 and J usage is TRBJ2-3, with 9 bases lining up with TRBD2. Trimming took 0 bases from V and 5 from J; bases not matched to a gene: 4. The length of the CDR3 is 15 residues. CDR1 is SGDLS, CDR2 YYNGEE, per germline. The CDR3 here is CASSVEGLALDTQYF. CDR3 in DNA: TGTGCCAGCAGCGTAGAGGGACTAGCCCTAGATACGCAGTATTTT.

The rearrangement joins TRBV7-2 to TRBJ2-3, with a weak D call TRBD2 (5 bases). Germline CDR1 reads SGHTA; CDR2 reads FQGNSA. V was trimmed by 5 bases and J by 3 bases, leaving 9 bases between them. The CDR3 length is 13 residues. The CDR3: CASSPPGTDTQYF. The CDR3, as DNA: TGTGCCAGCAGCCCCCCGGGGACAGATACGCAGTATTTT.

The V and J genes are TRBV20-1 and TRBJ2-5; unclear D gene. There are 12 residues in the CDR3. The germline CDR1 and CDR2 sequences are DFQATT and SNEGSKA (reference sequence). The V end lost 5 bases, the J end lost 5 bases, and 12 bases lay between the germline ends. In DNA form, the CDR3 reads TGCAGTGCTGGTGGTCTAGTTGAGACCCAGTACTTC. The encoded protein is CSAGGLVETQYF.

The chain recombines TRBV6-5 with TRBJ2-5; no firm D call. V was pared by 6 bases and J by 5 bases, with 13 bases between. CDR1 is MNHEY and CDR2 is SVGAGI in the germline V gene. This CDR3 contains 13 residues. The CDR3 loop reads CASSLLNSETQYF. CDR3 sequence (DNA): TGTGCCAGCAGCCTATTAAACTCCGAGACCCAGTACTTC.

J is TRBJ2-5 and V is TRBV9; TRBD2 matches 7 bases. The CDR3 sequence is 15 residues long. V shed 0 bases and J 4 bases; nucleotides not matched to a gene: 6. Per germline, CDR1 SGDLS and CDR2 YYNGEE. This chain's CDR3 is CASSVGTGGVETQYF. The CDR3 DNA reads TGTGCCAGCAGCGTAGGCACGGGGGGTGTAGAGACCCAGTACTTC.

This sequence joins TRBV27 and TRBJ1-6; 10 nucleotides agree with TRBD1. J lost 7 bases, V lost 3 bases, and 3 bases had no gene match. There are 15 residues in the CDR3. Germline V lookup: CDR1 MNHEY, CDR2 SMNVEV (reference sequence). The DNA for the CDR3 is TGTGCCAGCAGTTTGGGGACAGGGGAGAATTCACCCCTCCACTTT. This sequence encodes CASSLGTGENSPLHF.

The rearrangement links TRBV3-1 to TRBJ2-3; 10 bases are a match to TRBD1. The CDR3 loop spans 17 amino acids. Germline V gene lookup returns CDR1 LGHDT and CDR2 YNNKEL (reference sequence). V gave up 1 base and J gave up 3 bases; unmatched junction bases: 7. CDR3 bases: TGTGCCAGCAGCCAAGCCCCCGGGACAGGGGAAACAGATACGCAGTATTTT. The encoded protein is CASSQAPGTGETDTQYF.

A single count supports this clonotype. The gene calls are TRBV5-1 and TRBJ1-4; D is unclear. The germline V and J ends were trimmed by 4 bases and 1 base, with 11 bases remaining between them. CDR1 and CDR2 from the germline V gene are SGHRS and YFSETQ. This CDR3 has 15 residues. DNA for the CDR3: TGCGCCAGCAGCCTCGAGCGCCTAACTAATGAAAAACTGTTTTTT. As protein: CASSLERLTNEKLFF.

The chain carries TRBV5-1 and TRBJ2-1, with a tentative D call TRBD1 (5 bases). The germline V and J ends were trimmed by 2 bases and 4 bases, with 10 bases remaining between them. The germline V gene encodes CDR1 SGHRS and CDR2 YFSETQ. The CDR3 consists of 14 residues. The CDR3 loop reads CASSFETAYNEQFF. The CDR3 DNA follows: TGCGCCAGCAGCTTTGAGACAGCTTACAATGAGCAGTTCTTC.

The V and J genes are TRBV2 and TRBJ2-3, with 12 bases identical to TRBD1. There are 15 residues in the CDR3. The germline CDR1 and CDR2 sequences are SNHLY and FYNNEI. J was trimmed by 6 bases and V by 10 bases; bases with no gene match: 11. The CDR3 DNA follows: TGTGCCACCGAATCCGGGACAGGGGGCCGGGATACGCAGTATTTT. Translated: CATESGTGGRDTQYF.

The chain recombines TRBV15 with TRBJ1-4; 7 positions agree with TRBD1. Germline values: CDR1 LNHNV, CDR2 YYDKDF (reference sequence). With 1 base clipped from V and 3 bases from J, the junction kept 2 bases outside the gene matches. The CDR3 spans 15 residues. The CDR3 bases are TGTGCCACCAGCAGAGGGGACAGCGCTAATGAAAAACTGTTTTTT. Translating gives CATSRGDSANEKLFF.

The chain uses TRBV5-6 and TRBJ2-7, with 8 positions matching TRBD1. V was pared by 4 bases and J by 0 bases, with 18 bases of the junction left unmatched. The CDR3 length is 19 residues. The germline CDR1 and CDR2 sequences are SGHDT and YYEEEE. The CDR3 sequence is CASSPNNLGTGKLSYEQYV. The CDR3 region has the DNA TGTGCCAGCAGCCCGAACAACCTGGGGACAGGTAAACTCTCCTACGAGCAGTACGTC.

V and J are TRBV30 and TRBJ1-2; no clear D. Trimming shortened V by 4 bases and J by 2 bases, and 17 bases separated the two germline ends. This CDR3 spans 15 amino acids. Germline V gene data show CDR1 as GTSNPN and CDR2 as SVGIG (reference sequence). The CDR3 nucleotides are TGTGCCTGGACTATTGGATTCGATAACAACTATGGCTACACCTTC. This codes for CAWTIGFDNNYGYTF. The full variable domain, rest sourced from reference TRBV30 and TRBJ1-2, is SQTIHQWPATLVQPVGSPLSLECTVEGTSNPNLYWYRQAAGRGLQLLFYSVGIGQISSEVPQNLSASRPQDRQFILSSKKLLLSDSGFYLCAWTIGFDNNYGYTFGSGTRLTVV.

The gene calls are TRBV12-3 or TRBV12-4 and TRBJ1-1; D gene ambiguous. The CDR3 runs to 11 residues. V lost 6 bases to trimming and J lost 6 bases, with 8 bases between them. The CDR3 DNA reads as TGTGCCAGCAGCTGGACCTCTGAAGCTTTCTTT. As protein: CASSWTSEAFF.

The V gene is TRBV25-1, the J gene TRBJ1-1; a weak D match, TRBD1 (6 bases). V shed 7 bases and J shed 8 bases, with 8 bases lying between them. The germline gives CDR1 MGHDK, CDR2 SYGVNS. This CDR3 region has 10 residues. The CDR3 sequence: CASTGAEAFF. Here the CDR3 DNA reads TGTGCCAGCACAGGGGCAGAAGCTTTCTTT.

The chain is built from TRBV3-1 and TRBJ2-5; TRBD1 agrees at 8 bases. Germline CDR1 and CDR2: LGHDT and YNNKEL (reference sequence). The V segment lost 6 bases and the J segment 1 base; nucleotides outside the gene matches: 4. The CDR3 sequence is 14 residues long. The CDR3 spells CASRRTGLQETQYF. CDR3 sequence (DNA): TGTGCCAGCAGACGGACAGGGCTCCAAGAGACCCAGTACTTC.